The source of this T cell receptor (beta chain) is a study of post-analysis software for immune sequencing data. Overall study context: Several disease courses (relapsing-remitting, secondary progressive and progressive-relapsing) of multiple sclerosis were included.

Germline V lookup: CDR1 MNHEY, CDR2 SVGAGI. This CDR3 contains 15 residues. V lost 5 bases to trimming and J lost 3 bases; unmatched junction nucleotides: 6. The study's findings and limits: Higher frequency in patients than in controls was seen for five TRBV segments, with TRBV5-6, TRBV5-1 and TRBV20-1 among them. Normalized Chao1 diversity in multiple sclerosis patients fell significantly below that of controls. F measure grouped same-batch samples tightly together.

Unique molecular identifiers were present in the TCR beta cDNA libraries. T cells numbering about 0.85 to 10 million yielded cDNA molecules that totaled about 500,000. TCRdb independently ran MiXCR on the PCR reads; one entry per CDR3 protein. In the table there are about half a million distinct CDR3 sequences, over 35% of which are singletons. This clonotype was seen more than once but under ten times. Antigen: not known. Sequencing input: blood. The rearrangement joins TRBV6-5 to TRBJ2-1, with 8 bases fitting TRBD2. The sequence was collected from a girl aged 10-17 years with multiple sclerosis. CDR3 sequence (DNA): TGTGCCAGCAGTGGGGGCGCGGGAGGCTACAATGAGCAGTTCTTC. Its translation is CASSGGAGGYNEQFF.